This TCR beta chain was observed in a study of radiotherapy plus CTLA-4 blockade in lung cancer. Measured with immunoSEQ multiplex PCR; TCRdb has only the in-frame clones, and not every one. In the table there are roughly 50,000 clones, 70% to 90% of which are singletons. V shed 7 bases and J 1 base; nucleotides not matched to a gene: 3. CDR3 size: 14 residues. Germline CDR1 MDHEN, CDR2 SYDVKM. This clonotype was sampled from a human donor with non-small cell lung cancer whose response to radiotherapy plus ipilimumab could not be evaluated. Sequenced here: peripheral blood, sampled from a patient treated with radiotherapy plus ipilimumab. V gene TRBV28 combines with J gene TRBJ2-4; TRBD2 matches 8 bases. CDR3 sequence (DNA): TGTGCCAGCAACCCGGGGGGGGCCAAAAACATTCAGTACTTC. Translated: CASNPGGAKNIQYF.